This TCR beta chain emerged from a study of cytomegalovirus exposure and HLA in healthy donors (TCRdb year 2017). About the study as a whole: In an earlier analysis of under 750 of the donors, about 260 Gb of sequence data and 100 million or so unique TCR beta sequences from about 179 million T cells were reported. Approximately 300 gigabases of sequencing data and 78 million or so unique TCR sequences were included in an early release covering under 650 HLA-typed donors. The genetic ancestry cluster associated with self-reported Caucasian donors included 81% of the roughly 360 genotyped donors. The study aimed to test whether signatures of past pathogen exposure could be identified by cataloging public T cell receptors. The study profiled the T cell repertoires of 550 to 700 subjects by immunosequencing and related them to cytomegalovirus serostatus. Along with the roughly 700-subject first cohort, a separate validation cohort of over a hundred different subjects was used. High-throughput TCR immunosequencing, statistical association of individual TCRs with disease status, and machine learning were combined to predict cytomegalovirus infection status. To study patterns of TCR occurrence, a later analysis re-analyzed previously published TCR beta repertoires from 650 to 750 donors and added high-resolution HLA genotyping. Rather than drawing on any new phenotypic data, the later analysis identified candidate immune exposures from TCR beta sequences and the way those sequences occurred across donors. An earlier analysis of approximately 580 of the donors used high-throughput TCR beta sequencing to judge whether each TCR beta V gene segment behaved as functional or pseudogenic. Alongside the repertoire data, information on donor age, sex, ethnicity and CMV serostatus was compiled. Genome-wide SNP genotypes for about 65% of the roughly 670 donors were used in a later genetic analysis, which treated that subset as a discovery cohort. Every repertoire in the discovery cohort had been generated on one and the same sequencing platform. Class I and class II HLA loci were covered by the typing at four-digit resolution. Typing coverage varied by locus: about 620-630 donors for A, B, C, DRB1 and DQB1; under 550 for DQA1; some 610 for DPA1; around 450 for DPB1. A few DR-DQ haplotypes were handled as single units for association and clustering because linkage in the cohort was strong. Among 398 genotyped donors of the cohort, an average of 235,054 unique TCR beta nucleotide sequences were sequenced per donor, roughly 20% of them non-productive.

On the study overall, not on this receptor specifically: Linkage disequilibrium might explain the correlated functional status among segregating V segments, but an unknown experimental factor could not be ruled out. A later genetic analysis associated a missense DCLRE1C variant with V-gene and J-gene trimming of TCR beta chains, and an independent cohort replicated the association. Because counts were too low, roughly 16 rarely observed V segments, including chromosome 9 orphons, were left out of the earlier analysis of some 640 of the donors. Compared with equally common non-associated chains, HLA-associated TCR beta chains in a later analysis were more clonally expanded and had lower generation probabilities. HLA typing was unavailable for some donors at each locus, so association tests used only the typed subset. In an earlier analysis of around 600 of the donors, most TCR beta V segments were observed in productive rearrangements about 90% or about 30% of the time, broadly matching IMGT annotations. In vitro tests confirmed that a few of the cytomegalovirus-associated TCR beta chains recognize cytomegalovirus antigens. The presence/absence analyses assumed that sequencing depth was roughly uniform across donors, and that assumption may not be true. In a later analysis, most CMV-associated TCR beta chains were found to appear HLA-restricted, with HLA associations seemingly driven largely by CMV exposure. Because the 87-base-pair reads could not distinguish some IMGT-functional V segments, including TRBV6-2 and TRBV6-3, those segments were excluded. A group of highly shared sequence variants was considered likely to be a technical artifact of the sequencing pipeline. The authors suggested that the approach could potentially be generalized to other disease states and immunological phenotypes. In a later analysis, several top co-occurrence clusters were reported to appear linked to parvovirus B19, influenza, CMV and Epstein-Barr virus. In a later analysis, 16,951 TCR beta sequences were associated with specific HLA alleles at a false discovery rate of 0.05. This cohort had only TCR beta chains sequenced, and the lack of alpha or paired-chain data limited which features could be detected. Most TCR sequences were observed very rarely across donors, whereas some public TCRs were present in many individuals. Immune exposure information for the cohort was limited to CMV serostatus. Strong co-occurrence of HLA alleles, especially DR and DQ, made assigning TCR associations to individual alleles difficult. In a later genetic analysis, fewer N-insertions in productive TCRs were reported among donors in an Asian-associated ancestry cluster than the roughly 700-donor mean. In a later analysis, the rate of TCR association differed among HLA loci, with DRB1 alleles having the most associated TCRs and HLA-C alleles having the fewest. The classifier was reported to diagnose cytomegalovirus status with high specificity and sensitivity in both the original cohort and the validation cohort. A total of fewer than 200 TCR beta chains were listed by the study as associated with cytomegalovirus. A further reported finding was that TCR beta sequences accurately predicted the HLA-A and HLA-B alleles for most subjects in the first cohort.

Preparation of the library involved the immunoSEQ multiplex PCR assay. The multiplex PCR relied on a mix of 60 forward primers for TCR Vbeta segments and 13 reverse primers for TCR Jbeta segments. Amplification of the CDR3 region of rearranged TCR beta genes was performed with a multiplex PCR assay on genomic DNA. The Illumina HiSeq System was used to sequence the amplified TCR beta libraries as 87-base-pair reads. Processing in the source paper ran as follows. Across the roughly 700 repertoires, a later analysis counted roughly 77 million unique TCR beta chains, approximately 12 million of which were shared by at least two donors. Raw reads were error-corrected and collapsed into unique sequences with a nearest-neighbor algorithm that merged closely related sequences to remove PCR and sequencing errors. CDR3 sequences were aligned to IMGT reference sequences to assign V, D and J gene segments. For a sequence to be retained, a match of at least six nucleotides to both a V gene segment and a J gene segment was required. Rearrangements were classified as productive when the CDR3 lacked stop codons and remained in frame with V and J, and all other rearrangements were classified as non-productive. Following IMGT convention, CDR3 was defined as the stretch from the second conserved V-encoded cysteine to the conserved J-encoded phenylalanine. The earlier analysis of a few hundred of the donors excluded any sequence lacking an unambiguous match to a single V gene segment. In an earlier analysis of several hundred of the donors, V segments were called functional above 56.7% productive rearrangements and were called segregating when the between-donor standard deviation exceeded 5%. To diagnose cytomegalovirus status from the catalog of TCR beta chain sequences, a statistical classification framework was built. A later analysis assigned V and J genes by comparing TCR nucleotide sequences with IMGT/GENE-DB human TR gene sequences. A later analysis assigned CDR3 sequences and most-parsimonious VDJ recombination scenarios with the TCRdist pipeline. In a later analysis, every TCR beta chain was defined by the combination of its CDR3 amino acid sequence and its V-gene family, and reads without a unique V-gene family were dropped. In a later analysis, fewer than 650 highly shared, low-generation-probability nucleotide sequences were removed to address suspected cross-contamination and a sequencing artifact. For each public chain, a later analysis derived a clonal expansion index from normalized ranks of inferred template counts within each repertoire. In a later analysis, generation probabilities were computed with a VDJ recombination model fitted to out-of-frame rearrangements, and the resulting probabilities were checked against IGoR. In a later analysis, TCR-TCR, TCR-HLA and TCR-CMV co-occurrence was scored with hypergeometric tests, and a repertoire-size bias correction was applied to TCR pairs. False discovery rates were estimated in a later analysis by permuting HLA or CMV assignments 20 times. In a later analysis, co-occurring TCRs were grouped using DBSCAN, with TCRdist sequence similarity added in when clustering inside HLA-allele-positive subsets. Repertoires with fewer than 30,000 or more than 120,000 public chains were left out of co-occurrence clustering, as were about five repertoires with anomalous nucleotide sharing. In TCRdb, the immuneACCESS table is reduced to in-frame sequences with V and J assigned. These tables do not hold every clone; where another copy was compared, an unresolved V gene accounts for under half, and the others remain unexplained. D and trimming were read from the DNA, whereas the V and J calls and clone size are those reported in that table. Across this sample there are some 100,000 clones, with around 85% seen only once. The ten biggest clones cover around 2.3% of the sample.

The cohort consisted of some 670 healthy bone marrow donors. At the time of sampling, all cohort members were nominally healthy, though unrecorded immune exposures were likely present. The donor was CMV seronegative and belonged to the group of several hundred seronegative cohort members. Every donor gave a peripheral blood sample, and the peripheral blood mononuclear cells from that sample were used for TCR beta sequencing. Genomic DNA was extracted from the blood cell samples with the Qiagen DNeasy Blood Extraction Kit. In this sample, this clone turned up once. Its recognized antigen is unknown. Nothing much larger sits one base from this clone, and base qualities are not available. CDR1 and CDR2 were assigned from the germline V gene (reference sequence) as SEHNR and FQNEAQ. The cysteine opens and the phenylalanine closes a CDR3 of 12 amino acids. Kept here is only the CDR3 DNA, which spans 36 bases and is read in frame from base 1. At the junction V is shortened by 5 bases and J by 8 bases, with 12 bases in between.

This TCR was recovered from a man between 18 and 35 years old in good health and CMV-seronegative. Recombination joined TRBV7-9 with TRBJ1-2; the D gene is perhaps TRBD1, on 6 matching bases. The sample comprised PBMCs. The CDR3 is CASSLTGGGYTF. The bases read TGTGCCAGCAGCCTGACAGGCGGGGGCTACACCTTC.